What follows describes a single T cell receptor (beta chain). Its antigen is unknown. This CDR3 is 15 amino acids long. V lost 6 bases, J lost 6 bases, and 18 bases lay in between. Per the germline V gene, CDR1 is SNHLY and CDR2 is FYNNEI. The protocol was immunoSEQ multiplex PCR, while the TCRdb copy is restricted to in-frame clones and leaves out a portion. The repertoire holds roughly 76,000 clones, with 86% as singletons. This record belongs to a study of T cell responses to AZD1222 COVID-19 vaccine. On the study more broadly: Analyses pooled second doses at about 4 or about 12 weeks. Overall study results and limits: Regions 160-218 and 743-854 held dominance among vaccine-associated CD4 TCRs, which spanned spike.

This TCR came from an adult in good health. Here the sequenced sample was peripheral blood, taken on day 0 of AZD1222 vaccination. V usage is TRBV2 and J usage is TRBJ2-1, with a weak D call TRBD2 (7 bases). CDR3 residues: CASRYLGGASNEQFF. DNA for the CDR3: TGTGCCAGCAGATACCTAGGGGGGGCTAGCAATGAGCAGTTCTTC. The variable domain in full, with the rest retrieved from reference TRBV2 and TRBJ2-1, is EPEVTQTPSHQVTQMGQEVILRCVPISNHLYFYWYRQILGQKVEFLVSFYNNEISEKSEIFDDQFSVERPDGSNFTLKIRSTKLEDSAMYFCASRYLGGASNEQFFGPGTRLTVL.